This T cell receptor beta chain was captured by sequencing in a study of post-analysis software for immune sequencing data. Each TCR beta cDNA library carried unique molecular identifiers. About 500,000 cDNA molecules were obtained per 1 to 10 million input T cells. Each CDR3 protein is one row after TCRdb ran MiXCR on the PCR reads. The sample gives 350,000 to 450,000 distinct CDR3 sequences, approximately 38% of which show up once; approximately 7.1% is in the top ten. The CDR3 is 14 amino acids. The trim removed 5 bases at V and 12 bases at J, leaving 10 bases unmatched. Study outcomes and limitations: Strong co-clustering by F measure was evident for samples that had been prepared in the same batch. Patients used about five TRBV segments, including TRBV5-6, TRBV5-1 and TRBV20-1, more often than controls. Significantly decreased normalized Chao1 diversity was recorded for multiple sclerosis patients relative to controls.

As for this clonotype: Its antigen is unidentified.

The TCR sequence derives from a girl under 10 years old with multiple sclerosis. This rearrangement joins TRBV12-3 or TRBV12-4 to TRBJ1-6; 7 bases fit TRBD1. The material sequenced was blood. The CDR3 loop is CASSKTGSGGPLHF. Written as DNA, the CDR3 is TGTGCCAGCAGTAAGACAGGGTCCGGGGGACCCCTCCACTTT.